This TCR beta chain originates from a study of T cell repertoires in cytomegalovirus infection. The CDR3 runs to 13 residues. From germline, CDR1 is SGHVS and CDR2 FQNEAQ. As concerns this clonotype: A read error may account for a junction end that differs from germline.

TCRdb re-derived calls from the reads in MiXCR, one entry per CDR3 protein. The sample lists around 740,000 distinct CDR3 sequences; 35% to 45% were seen once. Material: PBMCs. The origin of this receptor is a human donor in good health (CMV status not recorded). Some clones in this sample may be carry-over from other donors' samples. The gene calls are TRBV7-8 and TRBJ1-2, with 7 bases matching TRBD1. The CDR3 DNA sequence: TGTGCTAGCAGCTTGACAGGGTTGGGAGGCTACACCTTC. Its protein product is CASSLTGLGGYTF.